A single sample gave rise to the 9 T cell receptor beta chains below, sequenced in a study of shared clonotypes between healthy human individuals. Sequencing was performed with immunoSEQ multiplex PCR; in TCRdb, only in-frame clones are kept and a portion is missing. The data hold 2 million to 2.5 million clones, with under 95% observed a single time. Naive CD8 cells were CD45RO-negative, positively selected for CCR7, excluding terminally differentiated effector memory CD45RA+ cells. The sequencing input was naive CD8+ T cells from PBMCs. The receptor set was obtained from a man aged 18 to 30 in good health. Some clones in this sample may be carry-over from other donors' samples.

The chain uses TRBV11-1 and TRBJ2-7, with 12 bases that match TRBD2. V lost 5 bases, J lost 3 bases, and 5 bases stayed unmatched. Germline-derived CDR1 and CDR2 are SGHAT and FQDESV (reference sequence). The CDR3 has 15 residues. CDR3 bases: TGTGCCAGCAGCGCCCCGGGACTAGCGGGCTACGAGCAGTACTTC. It specifies CASSAPGLAGYEQYF.

The rearrangement links TRBV6-1 to TRBJ2-6; D call uncertain. CDR3 length: 16 residues. V was cut by 0 bases and J by 2 bases, with 8 bases left in between. Looked up from germline, CDR1 is MNHNS and CDR2 is SASEGT. The CDR3 DNA reads TGTGCCAGCAGTGAAGCCCCTCCCCCTGGGGCCAACGTCCTGACTTTC. This gives the protein CASSEAPPPGANVLTF.

In nucleotides, the CDR3 is TGTGCCAGCACTGGACAGGTCCTCCGGTCCTACGAGCAGTACTTC. It specifies CASTGQVLRSYEQYF. This chain links TRBV2 with TRBJ2-7, with 7 bases fitting TRBD1. The germline gives CDR1 SNHLY, CDR2 FYNNEI. Trimming removed 7 bases from V and 1 base from J; junction bases left unmatched: 10. CDR3 length: 15 residues.

The chain joins TRBV27 to TRBJ2-2; 8 nucleotides align to TRBD2. This CDR3 is 18 amino acids long. CDR1 and CDR2 from the germline V gene are MNHEY and SMNVEV (reference sequence). Trimming took 6 bases from V and 4 from J; bases not matched to a gene: 16. Here the CDR3 reads CASSPWIPAGVGTGELFF. CDR3 bases: TGTGCCAGCAGCCCCTGGATACCAGCGGGAGTCGGCACCGGGGAGCTGTTTTTT.

The chain uses TRBV27 and TRBJ1-2, with D uncertain. This CDR3 comprises 15 residues. The germline V gene has CDR1 MNHEY and CDR2 SMNVEV (reference sequence). The V end was cut by 6 bases, the J end by 8 bases, with 22 bases between. The CDR3 nucleotides are TGTGCCAGCAGCAACCTAACCTTAGGGCTTCGGGGCTACACCTTC. Translation gives CASSNLTLGLRGYTF.

The J gene is TRBJ2-7, the V gene TRBV2, with D perhaps assigned TRBD1 or TRBD2 (6 bases each). The V and J ends lost 1 base and 2 bases respectively, with 15 bases between them. The V gene's germline CDR1 is SNHLY and CDR2 FYNNEI. The CDR3 has 16 residues. This CDR3 reads CASSEGGAQGTYEQYF. DNA for the CDR3: TGTGCCAGCAGTGAAGGGGGGGCCCAGGGCACCTACGAGCAGTACTTC. The full variable domain, its missing parts supplied by reference TRBV2 and TRBJ2-7, is EPEVTQTPSHQVTQMGQEVILRCVPISNHLYFYWYRQILGQKVEFLVSFYNNEISEKSEIFDDQFSVERPDGSNFTLKIRSTKLEDSAMYFCASSEGGAQGTYEQYFGPGTRLTVT.

Of note for this clone: At the DNA level, this CDR3 is encoded by other sequences in the same sample as well. This sequence joins TRBV6-5 and TRBJ1-3; a weak D match, TRBD1 (5 bases). The CDR3 has 15 residues. CDR1 and CDR2 (germline): MNHEY, SVGAGI. V was clipped by 6 bases and J by 4 bases, with 16 bases between them. The CDR3 nucleotides are TGTGCCAGCAGCCCCTCGGGGACCTCAGGAAACACCATATATTTT. Its translation is CASSPSGTSGNTIYF.

This clone was seen a single time. The genes are TRBV29-1 and TRBJ2-5; TRBD2 agrees at 8 bases. Germline lookup yields CDR1 SQVTM and CDR2 ANQGSEA. The CDR3 is 12 residues long. V lost 7 bases, J lost 4 bases, and 5 bases stayed unmatched. The CDR3 loop reads CSAAGVRETQYF. In DNA, the CDR3 is TGCAGCGCAGCGGGGGTACGAGAGACCCAGTACTTC.

The sample holds one count of this clone. The rearrangement uses TRBV25-1 and TRBJ1-4, with 7 bases identical to TRBD1. This CDR3 is built from 15 residues. J gave up 4 bases and V 2 bases, and 4 bases lay outside the gene matches. The germline V gene has CDR1 MGHDK and CDR2 SYGVNS. CDR3 loop: CASSERTGLNEKLFF. The CDR3 DNA reads TGTGCCAGCAGTGAAAGGACAGGCCTTAATGAAAAACTGTTTTTT.